One sample yielded the 10 T cell receptor beta chains listed below, sequenced in a study of CD8+CD57+ T cells in acquired aplastic anemia. Sequencing involved patients with CD8+CD57+ cell expansion previously shown by flow cytometry. Profiling of TCR beta VDJ combinations and CDR3 sequences used genomic DNA as template. TCRdb used MiXCR to reprocess the reads, holding one entry per CDR3 protein. The data hold around 180,000 distinct CDR3 sequences, with less than 60% observed a single time. Sequenced: sorted CD4+, CD8+, or CD8+CD57+ T cells (not recorded which) from PBMCs. The receptors were gathered from a human donor with aplastic anemia.

V gene TRBV2 combines with J gene TRBJ2-7; 10 bases line up with TRBD1. CDR1 and CDR2 from the germline V gene are SNHLY and FYNNEI. Losses at the gene ends were 6 bases for V and 9 bases for J; bases not matched to a gene: 11. The CDR3 consists of 14 residues. CDR3 protein: CASRRGTGEFGQYF. Here the CDR3 DNA reads TGTGCCAGCAGGAGGGGGACAGGGGAATTCGGGCAGTACTTC.

The J gene is TRBJ2-7, the V gene TRBV24-1, with 7 nucleotides matching TRBD1. The germline gives CDR1 KGHDR, CDR2 SFDVKD. The length of the CDR3 is 13 residues. J was trimmed by 2 bases and V by 12 bases; bases with no gene match: 9. For the CDR3, the DNA is TGTGCCCTTGCGTGGGACAGAACCTACGAGCAGTACTTC. Its protein product is CALAWDRTYEQYF.

This clonotype occurred a few times. This rearrangement joins TRBV2 to TRBJ1-2; 8 bases are shared with TRBD1. CDR3 length equals 18 residues. Germline-derived CDR1 and CDR2 are SNHLY and FYNNEI. V trimming: 4 bases; J trimming: 4 bases; junction bases outside the gene matches: 17. In DNA form, the CDR3 reads TGTGCCAGCAGTGGACAGACAGGGGCGGTAGGTTTCGGCTATGGCTACACCTTC. It yields the protein CASSGQTGAVGFGYGYTF.

This clonotype has only one observation. This chain connects TRBV11-2 to TRBJ2-5; 10 bases match TRBD2. The CDR3 sequence is 17 residues long. Germline CDR1 reads SGHAT; CDR2 reads FQNNGV. V was clipped by 1 base and J by 4 bases; unmatched bases: 9. The CDR3 is CASSLVVLAGSGETQYF. In DNA, the CDR3 is TGTGCCAGCAGCTTAGTTGTACTAGCGGGGTCGGGAGAGACCCAGTACTTC.

The CDR3 here is CASSNTGTANGYTF. The CDR3, as DNA: TGTGCCAGCAGTAACACCGGGACGGCAAATGGCTACACCTTC. This chain links TRBV6-5 with TRBJ1-2; a weak D match, TRBD1 (5 bases). Per germline, CDR1 MNHEY and CDR2 SVGAGI. The CDR3 extends over 14 amino acids. V gave up 5 bases and J gave up 6 bases, with 16 bases separating them.

Regarding this clonotype: One end of the junction varies from germline; a read error may be responsible. J is TRBJ1-4 and V is TRBV12-3 or TRBV12-4; possible D gene TRBD1, 6 bases. This CDR3 is 14 amino acids long. In DNA form, the CDR3 reads TGTGCCAGCAGTAAGACAGGTGGGAATGAAGAACTGTTTTTT. This codes for CASSKTGGNEELFF.

The chain links TRBV29-1 to TRBJ2-7, with TRBD2 matching over 9 bases. V shed 4 bases, J shed 5 bases, and the junction held 3 bases outside the gene matches. CDR3 length: 12 amino acids. CDR1 and CDR2 (germline): SQVTM, ANQGSEA. In nucleotides, the CDR3 is TGCAGCGTTGGCGGGGGGGTCCACGAGCAGTACTTC. Translated, it gives CSVGGGVHEQYF.

With respect to this clonotype: Its ends do not fully match the called genes, so a read error is possible. The chain combines TRBV5-1 with TRBJ2-3; D possibly matches TRBD1 or TRBD2 (5 bases each). CDR3 length equals 15 residues. CDR1 SGHRS and CDR2 YFSETQ come from the germline V gene. The CDR3 loop reads CASSLDGALTDTHYF. CDR3 bases: TGCGCCAGCAGCTTGGACGGGGCGCTCACAGATACGCATTATTTT. The full variable domain, with the rest looked up from reference TRBV5-1 and TRBJ2-3, is KAGVTQTPRYLIKTRGQQVTLSCSPISGHRSVSWYQQTPGQGLQFLFEYFSETQRNKGNFPGRFSGRQFSNSRSEMNVSTLELGDSALYLCASSLDGALTDTHYFGPGTRLTVL.

About this clonotype itself: A much larger clone lies one base from this, so it may be a read error. This CDR3 fails to terminate in the conserved phenylalanine or tryptophan, so it likely reflects a read error. The genes are TRBV6-1 and TRBJ1-4; a possible D gene is TRBD1 (5 bases). Trimming pared 1 base from V and 8 bases from J, leaving 5 bases between. The CDR3 spans 12 residues. CDR1 and CDR2 (germline): MNHNS, SASEGT. The CDR3 is CASSEGGEKLFC. CDR3 DNA: TGTGCCAGCAGTGAAGGGGGGGAAAAACTGTTTTGT.

This clonotype is deemed medium-sized (0.01 to 0.1%). The chain combines TRBV9 with TRBJ2-3; a weak D match, TRBD1 (5 bases). This CDR3 has 15 amino acids. Deletions cut 2 bases from V and 0 bases from J, with 10 bases between. Germline-derived CDR1 and CDR2 are SGDLS and YYNGEE. The CDR3 nucleotides read TGTGCCAGCAGCGTTCAGGACACAAGCACAGATACGCAGTATTTT. It specifies CASSVQDTSTDTQYF.